This T cell receptor beta chain comes out of a study of tumor-infiltrating lymphocytes in primary liver carcinoma. The overall study: Measuring about 4.2 to 11 cm across, the tumors were staged as T1-T3 N0M0. Study-wide points: Just about 7.5-25% of leading clones were found in every one of five regions. Blood had a significantly lower top-250-clone fraction than tumors did (p = 0.039).

Extraction of RNA together with DNA used about 17-30 mg of unsorted bulk tissue. Reverse transcription of 500 ng total RNA with a constant-region primer produced TCR beta cDNA. Sequencing libraries for TCR beta derived from three nested multiplex PCR rounds that used slightly modified ARM-PCR. TRBV1-TRBV30 forward and Cbeta reverse primers drove the first two roughly 10-cycle rounds. TCRdb recomputed calls from the multiplex PCR reads with MiXCR, one row per CDR3 protein. The table records 99,000 or so distinct CDR3 sequences, around 63% of them present only once. The CDR3 extends over 15 amino acids. V shed 2 bases and J shed 3 bases, with 14 bases lying between them. This clonotype appeared many times. Antigen: not known.

The sequence was obtained from a woman aged 55-75 years with primary liver carcinoma and hepatitis B virus infection. The chain employs TRBV12-3 or TRBV12-4 and TRBJ2-7, with D tentatively TRBD1 (6 bases). The sequenced sample was liver tumor tissue from sampling region 5. Noted subset: tumor region T5, tumor centre. The chain's CDR3 is CASSLNSRGFYEQYF. The DNA of the CDR3 is TGTGCCAGCAGTTTAAATAGCAGGGGATTCTACGAGCAGTACTTC.